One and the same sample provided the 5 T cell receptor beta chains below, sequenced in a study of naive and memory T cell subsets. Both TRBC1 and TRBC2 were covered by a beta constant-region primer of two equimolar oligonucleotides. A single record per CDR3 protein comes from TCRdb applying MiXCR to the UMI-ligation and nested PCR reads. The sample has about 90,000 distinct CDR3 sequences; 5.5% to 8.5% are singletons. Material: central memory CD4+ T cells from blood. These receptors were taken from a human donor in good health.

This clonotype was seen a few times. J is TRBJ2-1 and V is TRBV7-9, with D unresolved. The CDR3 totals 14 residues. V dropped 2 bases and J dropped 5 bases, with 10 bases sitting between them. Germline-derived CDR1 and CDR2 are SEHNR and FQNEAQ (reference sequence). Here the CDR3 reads CASSLSQSDNEQFF. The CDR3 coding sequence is TGTGCCAGCAGCTTAAGTCAGAGTGACAATGAGCAGTTCTTC.

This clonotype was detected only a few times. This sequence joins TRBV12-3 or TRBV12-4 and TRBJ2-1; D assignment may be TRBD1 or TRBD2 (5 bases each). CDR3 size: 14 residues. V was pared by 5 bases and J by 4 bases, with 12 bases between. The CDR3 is CASSPGTKYNEQFF. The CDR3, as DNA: TGTGCCAGCAGTCCTGGGACGAAGTACAATGAGCAGTTCTTC.

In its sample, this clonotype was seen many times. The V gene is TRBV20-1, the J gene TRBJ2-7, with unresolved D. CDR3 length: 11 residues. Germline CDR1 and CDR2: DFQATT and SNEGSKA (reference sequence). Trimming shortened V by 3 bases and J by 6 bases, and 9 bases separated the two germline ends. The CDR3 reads CSASNVVEQYF. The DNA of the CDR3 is TGCAGTGCTAGTAACGTTGTCGAGCAGTACTTC.

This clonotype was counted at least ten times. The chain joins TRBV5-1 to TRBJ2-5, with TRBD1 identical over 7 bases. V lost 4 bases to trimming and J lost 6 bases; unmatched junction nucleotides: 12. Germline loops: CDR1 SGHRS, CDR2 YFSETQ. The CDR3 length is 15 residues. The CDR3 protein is CASSPVTGTEKTQYF. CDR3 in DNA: TGCGCCAGCAGCCCGGTAACAGGGACAGAAAAGACCCAGTACTTC.

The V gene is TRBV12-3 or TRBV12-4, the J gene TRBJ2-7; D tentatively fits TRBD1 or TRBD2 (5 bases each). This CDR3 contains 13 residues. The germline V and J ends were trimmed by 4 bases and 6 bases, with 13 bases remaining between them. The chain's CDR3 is CASSYAGTPEQYF. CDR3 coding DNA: TGTGCCAGCAGTTACGCCGGGACCCCCGAGCAGTACTTC.